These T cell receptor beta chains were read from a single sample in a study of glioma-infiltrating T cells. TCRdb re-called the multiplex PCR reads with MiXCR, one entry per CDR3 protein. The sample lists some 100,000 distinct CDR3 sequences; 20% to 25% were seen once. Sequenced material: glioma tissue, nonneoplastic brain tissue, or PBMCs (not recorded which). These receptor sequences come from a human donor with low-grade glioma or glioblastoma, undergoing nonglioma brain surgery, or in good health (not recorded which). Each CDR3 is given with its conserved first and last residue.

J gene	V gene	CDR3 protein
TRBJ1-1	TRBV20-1	CSARGYFRMDTGALF
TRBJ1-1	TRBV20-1	CSARDTRAPEAFF
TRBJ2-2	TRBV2	CASSVPGGELFF
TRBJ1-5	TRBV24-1	CATSDTQTGSNQPQHF
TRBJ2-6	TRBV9	CASSVGLSGSGANVLTF
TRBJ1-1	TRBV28	CASSPPSRVVEAFF
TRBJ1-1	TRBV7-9	CASSLGQGSTEAFF
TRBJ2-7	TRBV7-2	CASSWTSGERYEQYF
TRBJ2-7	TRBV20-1	CSLEQFYEQYF
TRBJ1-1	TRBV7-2	CASSLGRAKGRPNTEAFF
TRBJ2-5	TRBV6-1	CASSAGAGVETQYF
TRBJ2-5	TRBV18	CASSPGLAGLETQYF
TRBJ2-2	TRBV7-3	CASSSYTGELFF
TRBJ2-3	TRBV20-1	CSAPQGATDTQYF
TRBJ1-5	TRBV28	CASSPDRVQPQHF
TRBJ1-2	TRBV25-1	CASSVPGQSTYGYTF
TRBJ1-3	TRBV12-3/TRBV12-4	CASTSGNTIYF
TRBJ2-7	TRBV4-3	CASSQVMIGGSYEQYF
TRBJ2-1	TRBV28	CASSPLSNPYNEQFF
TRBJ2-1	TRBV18	CASSGQERFNNEQFF
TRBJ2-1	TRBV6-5	CAILTGSNNEQFF
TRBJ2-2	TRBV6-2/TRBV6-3	CASSYTYRLAGGVTGELFF
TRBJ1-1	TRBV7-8	CASSRDRGTNTEAFF
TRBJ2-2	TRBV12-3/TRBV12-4	CASRPLLTGELFF
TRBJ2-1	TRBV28	CASSFAYNEQFF
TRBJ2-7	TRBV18	CASSRRGVGRQSYEQYF
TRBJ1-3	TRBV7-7	CASRMGDRGGTIYF
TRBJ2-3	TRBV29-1	CSVEWEGTDTQYF
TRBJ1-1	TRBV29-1	CSFERQNTEAFF
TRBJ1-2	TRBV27	CASSLAGQNYGYTF
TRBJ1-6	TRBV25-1	CASNPATVLDSPLHF
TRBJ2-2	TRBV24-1	CATSDRGQLTGELFF
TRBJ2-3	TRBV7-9	CASSLNGRDTQYF
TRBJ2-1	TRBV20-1	CSARDPGGGRGEQFF
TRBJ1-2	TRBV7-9	CASSRWTGIFYGYTF
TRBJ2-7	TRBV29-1	CSVDTTGYEQYF
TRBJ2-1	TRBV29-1	CSVAVERMHNEQFF